These T cell receptor beta chains were read from a single sample in a study of cytomegalovirus exposure and HLA in healthy donors. This table comes from immunoSEQ multiplex PCR, and its TCRdb copy is limited to in-frame clones, with some not included. The table shows around 150,000 clones, with 75% to 80% occurring only once. Material for sequencing was PBMCs. These TCRs come from a man between 50 and 59 years old in good health and CMV-seropositive. The CDR3 runs from the conserved cysteine through the conserved F or W. The D gene is left open where the match is weak. Clone sizes are given selectively: once, few, many, or a class where the clone is expanded.

j_call v_call d_call clone_size cdr3_aa cdr3_nt
TRBJ2-5 TRBV27 TRBD1 - CASSPDRGRIPRETQYF TGTGCCAGCAGTCCGGACAGGGGGCGCATTCCCCGGGAGACCCAGTACTTC
TRBJ2-7 TRBV7-2 TRBD1 - CASSYSPGQGGFEQYF TGTGCCAGCAGCTACTCCCCGGGACAGGGTGGTTTCGAGCAGTACTTC
TRBJ1-4 TRBV25-1 - few CASSGHSRDEKLFF TGTGCCAGCAGTGGACACTCTCGTGATGAAAAACTGTTTTTT
TRBJ1-2 TRBV5-5 - - CASSLGLNNYGYTF TGTGCCAGCAGCTTAGGACTCAACAACTATGGCTACACCTTC
TRBJ1-2 TRBV28 - - CATGEGGGYGYTF TGTGCCACGGGAGAGGGAGGGGGCTATGGCTACACCTTC
TRBJ1-6 TRBV25-1 - few CASSDFGNGSPLHF TGTGCCAGCAGTGATTTCGGGAACGGTTCACCCCTCCACTTT
TRBJ1-2 TRBV7-9 - - CSSSPTPGGYTF TGTTCCAGCAGCCCTACGCCCGGTGGCTACACCTTC
TRBJ2-1 TRBV5-6 - - CASSFGGARTYNEQFF TGTGCCAGCAGCTTCGGTGGGGCTAGAACCTACAATGAGCAGTTCTTC
TRBJ1-3 TRBV28 - - CASSLQGNTIYF TGTGCCAGCAGTTTACAGGGAAACACCATATATTTT
TRBJ1-2 TRBV28 TRBD1 - CASSLTGLPGYTF TGTGCCAGCAGTTTGACAGGGCTCCCTGGCTACACCTTC
TRBJ2-7 TRBV11-2 TRBD1 - CASSSSGQFYEQYF TGTGCCAGCAGCTCATCGGGACAGTTCTACGAGCAGTACTTC
TRBJ2-2 TRBV29-1 - - CSVGPNTGELFF TGCAGCGTTGGGCCTAACACCGGGGAGCTGTTTTTT
TRBJ1-2 TRBV2 - - CASSEAPEVYGYTF TGTGCCAGCAGTGAAGCGCCCGAGGTCTATGGCTACACCTTC
TRBJ1-4 TRBV6-6 - few CASSTGSTNEKLFF TGTGCCAGCAGTACAGGGTCAACTAATGAAAAACTGTTTTTT
TRBJ2-3 TRBV27 TRBD2 - CASSLPSSGGRTDTQYF TGTGCCAGCAGTTTACCCTCTAGCGGGGGGAGGACAGATACGCAGTATTTT
TRBJ1-1 TRBV6-1 - - CASSEGNAGTEAFF TGTGCCAGCAGTGAAGGTAATGCGGGCACTGAAGCTTTCTTT
TRBJ1-2 TRBV7-2 - - CASNSGGIYGYTF TGTGCCAGCAACTCAGGAGGGATCTATGGCTACACCTTC
TRBJ2-5 TRBV2 - - CASSEEETQYF TGTGCCAGCAGTGAGGAGGAGACCCAGTACTTC
TRBJ1-5 TRBV28 - - CASSFSPYQPQHF TGTGCCAGCAGTTTTTCCCCTTATCAGCCCCAGCATTTT
TRBJ1-1 TRBV2 - once CASSEDSPLFAEAFF TGTGCCAGCAGTGAGGACAGCCCCCTTTTTGCTGAAGCTTTCTTT
TRBJ2-3 TRBV4-2 TRBD2 - CASSQEGLAGGRTPQYF TGTGCCAGCAGCCAAGAGGGGCTAGCGGGGGGAAGGACGCCGCAGTATTTT
TRBJ2-2 TRBV2 - - CASSVTRSKQNTGELFF TGTGCCAGCAGTGTCACTCGGTCCAAGCAGAACACCGGGGAGCTGTTTTTT
TRBJ2-2 TRBV19 TRBD1 - CASSRRVHRDRANTGELFF TGTGCCAGTAGCCGAAGGGTTCACCGGGACAGGGCTAACACCGGGGAGCTGTTTTTT
TRBJ2-2 TRBV7-9 - - CASSSRASGELFF TGTGCCAGCAGCTCTCGTGCGTCCGGGGAGCTGTTTTTT
TRBJ2-1 TRBV2 TRBD2 - CASSGPGLAGQSSYNEQFF TGTGCCAGCAGTGGGCCGGGACTAGCGGGCCAGAGCTCCTACAATGAGCAGTTCTTC
TRBJ1-1 TRBV5-5 - - CASSSRGGASEAFF TGTGCCAGCAGCTCCCGGGGGGGCGCATCTGAAGCTTTCTTT
TRBJ1-3 TRBV5-1 TRBD1 - CASSLRQGVAGNTIYF TGCGCCAGCAGCCTCCGACAGGGAGTCGCTGGAAACACCATATATTTT
TRBJ2-7 TRBV7-9 - - CASRAREGPHEQYF TGTGCCAGCAGGGCGAGGGAAGGCCCCCACGAGCAGTACTTC
TRBJ2-2 TRBV5-1 - - CASSLGYGGPNTGELFF TGCGCCAGCAGCTTGGGCTACGGAGGCCCGAACACCGGGGAGCTGTTTTTT
TRBJ2-2 TRBV7-9 TRBD1 - CASSSPGQGNTGELFF TGTGCCAGCAGCTCACCGGGACAGGGCAACACCGGGGAGCTGTTTTTT
TRBJ2-5 TRBV7-8 TRBD1 - CASSIGQGQGETQYF TGTGCCAGCAGCATTGGACAGGGACAAGGAGAGACCCAGTACTTC
TRBJ1-5 TRBV13 - - CASSSGNQPQHF TGTGCCAGCAGTTCAGGCAATCAGCCCCAGCATTTT
TRBJ1-1 TRBV5-8 - - CASRRGAEAFF TGTGCCAGCAGACGAGGCGCTGAAGCTTTCTTT